This T cell receptor beta chain came from a study of T cell changes during pregnancy in multiple sclerosis. Between the trimmed V and J ends, which lost 3 bases and 0 bases, there was a span of 22 bases. From germline, CDR1 is SNHLY and CDR2 FYNNEI. There are 19 residues in the CDR3. This table comes from immunoSEQ multiplex PCR, and its TCRdb copy is limited to in-frame clones, with some not included. The table has about 34,000 clones, approximately 90% seen once. The TCR was taken from a female donor with multiple sclerosis, enrolled in a pregnancy study. This chain uses TRBV2 with TRBJ2-3; no firm D call. The material was CD8+ T cells from peripheral blood mononuclear cells, obtained in the third trimester of pregnancy. The CDR3 DNA sequence: TGTGCCAGCAGTGATCCTCGGCCAGCAGAGCGTCCTAGCACAGATACGCAGTATTTT. Encoded protein: CASSDPRPAERPSTDTQYF.